This T cell receptor (beta chain) is from a study of CD8+ T cells in alopecia areata. With 4 bases removed from V and 2 bases from J, the gap between germline ends came to 8 bases. Germline values: CDR1 PRHDT, CDR2 FYEKMQ (reference sequence). The CDR3 has 13 residues. As for this clone: The antigen is unknown.

The sample's treatment: oral pan-JAK inhibitor, 5-10 mg twice daily. cDNA serving as the sequencing template came from extracted, reverse transcribed RNA. Libraries were prepared by immunoSEQ multiplex PCR; TCRdb keeps only in-frame clonotypes and omits some of them. The table includes 120,000 or so clones, under 65% detected once. General study findings and limits: Elevated clonality characterized lesional scalp relative to normal scalp, particularly in alopecia totalis/universalis.

This clonotype was sampled from a human donor with alopecia areata. The sequences come from CD4+ T cells sorted from blood, collected at week 4, from a patient treated with tofacitinib. This chain uses TRBV13 with TRBJ1-2, with D unclear. In nucleotides, the CDR3 is TGTGCCAGCAGCTCGAGTACCAACTATGGCTACACCTTC. Amino acid sequence: CASSSSTNYGYTF.